This T cell receptor beta chain was captured in a study of T cell responses to AZD1222 COVID-19 vaccine. Turning to the study itself: Timing groups of about 4 and about 12 weeks for second doses were pooled.

CDR1 and CDR2 from the germline V gene are LNHDA and SQIVND (reference sequence). The CDR3 has 13 amino acids. V lost 6 bases and J lost 0, with 6 bases in between. Study-wide findings and caveats: Donors were largely white British and mainly female; clonal diversity was possibly underestimated. Across the whole spike, CD4 TCRs peaked at regions 160-218 and 743-854.

TCRdb's copy holds only in-frame clones and misses some; the assay was immunoSEQ multiplex PCR. This sample has 120,000 or so clones, with approximately 92% found just once. Note on this clone: Its antigen is currently unknown.

The receptor was derived from an adult in good health. Specimen: peripheral blood, collected on day 0 of AZD1222 vaccination. This sequence joins TRBV19 and TRBJ1-5; D gene ambiguous. The CDR3 bases are TGTGCCAGTAGCCGGGGTAGCAATCAGCCCCAGCATTTT. It codes for CASSRGSNQPQHF.